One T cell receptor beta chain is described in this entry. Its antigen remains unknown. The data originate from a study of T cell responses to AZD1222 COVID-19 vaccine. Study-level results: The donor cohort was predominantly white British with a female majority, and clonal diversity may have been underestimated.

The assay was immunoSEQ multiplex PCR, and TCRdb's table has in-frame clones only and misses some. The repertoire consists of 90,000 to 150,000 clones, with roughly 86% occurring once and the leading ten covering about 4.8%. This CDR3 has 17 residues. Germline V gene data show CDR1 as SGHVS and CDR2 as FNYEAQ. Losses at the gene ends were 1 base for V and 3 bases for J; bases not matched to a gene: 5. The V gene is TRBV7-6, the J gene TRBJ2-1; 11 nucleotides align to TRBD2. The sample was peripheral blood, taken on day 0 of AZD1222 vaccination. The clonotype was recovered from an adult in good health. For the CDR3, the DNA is TGTGCCAGCAGCTTAGAAAGACTAGCGGGATTCTACAATGAGCAGTTCTTC. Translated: CASSLERLAGFYNEQFF.